The T cell receptor beta chain under discussion was sequenced for a study of T cells after yellow fever vaccination. General study findings and limits: Subsequent to the booster, the majority of primary-vaccination clones reappeared (roughly 97% CD4, approximately 90% CD8). Abundant bulk-population clonotypes could contaminate the FACS-sorted repertoires.

V was clipped by 1 base and J by 4 bases, with 8 bases between them. CDR3 length equals 13 residues. CDR1 and CDR2 (germline): DFQATT, SNEGSKA (reference sequence). Production of TCR cDNA was by 5'RACE template switching, which also added a universal primer site and UMIs. A single record per CDR3 protein comes from TCRdb applying MiXCR to the 5' RACE reads. The sample records roughly 500,000 distinct CDR3 sequences, over 15% being singletons. In regard to this clonotype: Its antigen remains unidentified.

This material consisted of PBMCs, taken 15 days after the yellow fever booster vaccination. The TCR comes from a man younger than 45 who received the YFV17D yellow fever vaccine. This chain connects TRBV20-1 to TRBJ1-5; unclear D gene. DNA of the CDR3: TGCAGTGCTAGAGTGGCGGAGAATCAGCCCCAGCATTTT. This encodes CSARVAENQPQHF.